This is a list of T cell receptor beta chains from one sample in a study of technical replicates of blood from a few donors. The protocol was immunoSEQ multiplex PCR, while the TCRdb copy is restricted to in-frame clones and leaves out a portion. The sample carries roughly 70,000 clones, 93% recorded once. The sample consisted of T cells isolated from PBMCs. The origin of the receptors is a human donor in good health. The conserved cysteine and the conserved F or W are not part of the CDR3 here.

CDR3 protein: ASSSRGTSVFGETQY; CDR3 length: 15; V gene: TRBV5-6; J gene: TRBJ2-5
CDR3 protein: ASSLSYEGNTEAF; CDR3 length: 13; V gene: TRBV27; J gene: TRBJ1-1
CDR3 protein: AWSDPGHLNEQY; CDR3 length: 12; V gene: TRBV30; J gene: TRBJ2-7
CDR3 protein: ASSEDIDEAF; CDR3 length: 10; V gene: TRBV6-1; J gene: TRBJ1-1
CDR3 protein: ACPGRGPGANVLT; CDR3 length: 13; V gene: TRBV30; J gene: TRBJ2-6
CDR3 protein: ASRARELSYEQY; CDR3 length: 12; V gene: TRBV6-5; J gene: TRBJ2-7
CDR3 protein: ASSLAGSGLYNEQF; CDR3 length: 14; V gene: TRBV5-1; J gene: TRBJ2-1
CDR3 protein: ASSYLGGSLH; CDR3 length: 10; V gene: TRBV6-5; J gene: TRBJ1-6
CDR3 protein: ASSSFSYHRTYEQY; CDR3 length: 14; V gene: TRBV11-3; J gene: TRBJ2-7
CDR3 protein: ASSVAGVPEQY; CDR3 length: 11; V gene: TRBV4-1; J gene: TRBJ2-7
CDR3 protein: ASSRWPGDSNQPQH; CDR3 length: 14; V gene: TRBV28; J gene: TRBJ1-5
CDR3 protein: ASSTWTGGSYNEQF; CDR3 length: 14; V gene: TRBV5-1; J gene: TRBJ2-1
CDR3 protein: ASSPRQGTEAF; CDR3 length: 11; V gene: TRBV7-6; J gene: TRBJ1-1
CDR3 protein: ASSYGQTGYT; CDR3 length: 10; V gene: TRBV6-5; J gene: TRBJ1-2
CDR3 protein: ASSWAPPGQGVYGYT; CDR3 length: 15; V gene: TRBV5-1; J gene: TRBJ1-2
CDR3 protein: ASSRDRDQPQH; CDR3 length: 11; V gene: TRBV11-1; J gene: TRBJ1-5
CDR3 protein: ASTSGGPPINYNEQF; CDR3 length: 15; V gene: TRBV5-1; J gene: TRBJ2-1
CDR3 protein: ASSLAAGNTIY; CDR3 length: 11; V gene: TRBV5-4; J gene: TRBJ1-3
CDR3 protein: ASSFVSGERYEQY; CDR3 length: 13; V gene: TRBV5-1; J gene: TRBJ2-7
CDR3 protein: ASNVNRGGYT; CDR3 length: 10; V gene: TRBV7-9; J gene: TRBJ1-2
CDR3 protein: ASTSYPNTGELF; CDR3 length: 12; V gene: TRBV2; J gene: TRBJ2-2
CDR3 protein: ASRPGQPQSTNYGYT; CDR3 length: 15; V gene: TRBV5-1; J gene: TRBJ1-2
CDR3 protein: ASRRLQDNNEQF; CDR3 length: 12; V gene: TRBV28; J gene: TRBJ2-1
CDR3 protein: ASIALVGPREQF; CDR3 length: 12; V gene: TRBV2; J gene: TRBJ2-1
CDR3 protein: ASSSKYNSPTYNEQF; CDR3 length: 15; V gene: TRBV21-1; J gene: TRBJ2-1
CDR3 protein: ASSQEVPIASSTDTQY; CDR3 length: 16; V gene: TRBV4-2; J gene: TRBJ2-3
CDR3 protein: ASRFRGDGYT; CDR3 length: 10; V gene: TRBV6-5; J gene: TRBJ1-2
CDR3 protein: ASSAGLAGVTEQF; CDR3 length: 13; V gene: TRBV18; J gene: TRBJ2-1
CDR3 protein: ASSGGRVSGTYEQY; CDR3 length: 14; V gene: TRBV7-9; J gene: TRBJ2-7
CDR3 protein: ASSFTNRAVGYGYT; CDR3 length: 14; V gene: TRBV28; J gene: TRBJ1-2
CDR3 protein: ASGLSTGNQPQH; CDR3 length: 12; V gene: TRBV12-5; J gene: TRBJ1-5
CDR3 protein: AISGEPNTEAF; CDR3 length: 11; V gene: TRBV10-3; J gene: TRBJ1-1
CDR3 protein: ASSLGSAGELF; CDR3 length: 11; V gene: TRBV7-9; J gene: TRBJ2-2
CDR3 protein: ASSQPYYEQY; CDR3 length: 10; V gene: TRBV14; J gene: TRBJ2-7
CDR3 protein: ASSPSLVETGELF; CDR3 length: 13; V gene: TRBV6-4; J gene: TRBJ2-2
CDR3 protein: ASSSGQGSTEQY; CDR3 length: 12; V gene: TRBV5-1; J gene: TRBJ2-7
CDR3 protein: ASSLPRDNEQF; CDR3 length: 11; V gene: TRBV5-4; J gene: TRBJ2-1
CDR3 protein: ASSDQTGRANEQF; CDR3 length: 13; V gene: TRBV25-1; J gene: TRBJ2-1
CDR3 protein: ASSPRRPQNNEQF; CDR3 length: 13; V gene: TRBV18; J gene: TRBJ2-1
CDR3 protein: ASSEAATGGEQY; CDR3 length: 12; V gene: TRBV2; J gene: TRBJ2-7
CDR3 protein: ASSLNPPMAGGVETQY; CDR3 length: 16; V gene: TRBV28; J gene: TRBJ2-5
CDR3 protein: AWWTGFSGYT; CDR3 length: 10; V gene: TRBV30; J gene: TRBJ1-2
CDR3 protein: ASSPEAPITGELF; CDR3 length: 13; V gene: TRBV6-5; J gene: TRBJ2-2
CDR3 protein: ASSGLGNQPQH; CDR3 length: 11; V gene: TRBV27; J gene: TRBJ1-5
CDR3 protein: ASSLGGGQGTADTQY; CDR3 length: 15; V gene: TRBV7-6; J gene: TRBJ2-3